One and the same sample provided the 21 T cell receptor beta chains below, sequenced in a study of blood T cell repertoires in COVID-19. Clones were read by immunoSEQ multiplex PCR, and TCRdb kept only the in-frame ones, dropping some. The data contain 100,000 to 150,000 clones, around 89% of them singletons. Sequenced material: peripheral blood. The receptors come from a man aged 45-65 years with active or convalescent COVID-19.

The V gene is TRBV7-2, the J gene TRBJ1-5, with 8 nucleotides matching TRBD1. The CDR3 is 16 residues long. V trimming: 3 bases; J trimming: 3 bases; junction bases outside the gene matches: 7. Germline lookup yields CDR1 SGHTA and CDR2 FQGNSA. CDR3 amino acids: CASSLTIQGVNQPQHF. DNA for the CDR3: TGTGCCAGCAGCTTGACGATACAGGGGGTCAATCAGCCCCAGCATTTT.

J is TRBJ1-1 and V is TRBV6-2 or TRBV6-3; a weak D match, TRBD1 (5 bases). This CDR3 spans 14 amino acids. Trimming cost V 2 bases and J 5 bases, with 12 bases left between them. Per the germline V gene, CDR1 is MNHEY and CDR2 is SVGEGT. This CDR3 is CASSYLQGKTEAFF. The CDR3 DNA reads as TGTGCCAGCAGTTACCTCCAGGGTAAGACTGAAGCTTTCTTT.

The chain employs TRBV5-6 and TRBJ2-7; TRBD2 might be the D (6 bases). Germline CDR1 reads SGHDT; CDR2 reads YYEEEE. The CDR3 spans 15 residues. Trimming pared 0 bases from V and 0 bases from J, leaving 10 bases between. CDR3 in amino acids: CASSLGRAGSYEQYF. The CDR3 bases are TGTGCCAGCAGCTTGGGGAGGGCAGGCTCCTACGAGCAGTACTTC.

The chain couples TRBV6-2 or TRBV6-3 to TRBJ1-5, with D maybe TRBD1 (6 bases). Between the trimmed V and J ends, which lost 5 bases and 7 bases, there was a span of 21 bases. The CDR3 length is 16 residues. CDR1 and CDR2 (germline): MNHEY, SVGEGT. This CDR3 is CASSALWDIPTQPQHF. For the CDR3, the DNA is TGTGCCAGCAGTGCCCTCTGGGACATTCCTACCCAGCCCCAGCATTTT.

The chain employs TRBV4-3 and TRBJ1-2; unclear D gene. CDR1 is LGHNA, CDR2 YSLEER, per germline. V lost 0 bases, J lost 4 bases, and 12 bases lay in between. The CDR3 sequence is 15 residues long. The CDR3 sequence is CASSQDSRGSYGYTF. CDR3 coding DNA: TGCGCCAGCAGCCAAGATTCTCGCGGATCCTATGGCTACACCTTC.

This chain uses TRBV6-6 with TRBJ1-1; D is uncertain. The CDR3 covers 13 residues. CDR1 and CDR2 from the germline V gene are MNHNY and SVGAGI (reference sequence). Between the trimmed V and J ends, which lost 4 bases and 3 bases, there was a span of 9 bases. The CDR3 bases are TGTGCCAGCAGTTCACGACAAGACACTGAAGCTTTCTTT. Encoded protein: CASSSRQDTEAFF.

The V gene is TRBV6-6, the J gene TRBJ1-4, with D perhaps TRBD1 (6 bases). Looked up from germline, CDR1 is MNHNY and CDR2 is SVGAGI (reference sequence). Trimming removed 10 bases from V and 1 base from J, with 16 bases in between. The CDR3 totals 15 residues. The CDR3 DNA reads as TGTGCCACCGCACAGGGTTTTGGAACTAATGAAAAACTGTTTTTT. It encodes CATAQGFGTNEKLFF.

This rearrangement joins TRBV24-1 to TRBJ1-1; D gene ambiguous. Germline V gene sequence: CDR1 KGHDR, CDR2 SFDVKD. This CDR3 is 12 amino acids long. V dropped 10 bases and J dropped 4 bases, with 12 bases sitting between them. The CDR3 sequence: CATSDGATEAFF. CDR3 DNA sequence: TGTGCCACTTCAGATGGTGCCACTGAAGCTTTCTTT.

The chain employs TRBV3-1 (or the pseudogene TRBV3-2) and TRBJ2-2; tentative D call: TRBD1 (6 bases). Germline V gives CDR1 LGHDT, CDR2 YNNKEL (reference sequence). Trimming shortened V by 2 bases and J by 1 base, and 8 bases separated the two germline ends. The CDR3 extends over 15 amino acids. CDR3 residues: CASSQWGQNTGELFF. As DNA, the CDR3 is TGTGCCAGCAGCCAATGGGGACAGAACACCGGGGAGCTGTTTTTT.

The V call is TRBV4-1, the J call TRBJ1-6, with 7 bases that match TRBD1. The CDR3 consists of 15 residues. The J segment lost 9 bases and the V segment lost 1 base, leaving 6 bases of the junction unmatched. In germline, CDR1 is MGHRA, CDR2 YSYEKL. DNA of the CDR3: TGCGCCAGCAGCCAAGTAGACAGGGTGGTTTCACCCCTCCACTTT. Its protein product is CASSQVDRVVSPLHF.

The chain is built from TRBV3-1 (or the pseudogene TRBV3-2) and TRBJ2-5; D possibly corresponds to TRBD1 (6 bases). Trimming stripped 0 bases from V and 4 bases from J, with 9 bases between. The CDR3 has 14 residues. Germline CDR1 LGHDT, CDR2 YNNKEL (reference sequence). The DNA of the CDR3 is TGTGCCAGCAGCCAAGAGAACAGGGCAGAGACCCAGTACTTC. It is translated as CASSQENRAETQYF.

This clone was found a few times. The rearrangement uses TRBV10-3 and TRBJ1-1; tentative D call: TRBD1 (6 bases). Trimming took 7 bases from V and 2 from J, leaving 14 bases between them. CDR3 length equals 14 residues. Germline loops: CDR1 ENHRY, CDR2 SYGVKD. The CDR3 loop reads CAITQGYGNTEAFF. The DNA for the CDR3 is TGTGCCATCACCCAGGGGTACGGTAACACTGAAGCTTTCTTT.

The DNA of the CDR3 is TGTGCCAGCAGCGTAGCGGGGGGAGTCAATGAGCAGTTCTTC. Amino acids: CASSVAGGVNEQFF. This rearrangement joins TRBV9 to TRBJ2-1; 7 bases map to TRBD2. CDR3 length: 14 residues. Germline V gene sequence: CDR1 SGDLS, CDR2 YYNGEE. After removal of 0 bases from V and 6 bases from J, the junction contained 3 bases not matched to a gene.

This clone came up once. This sequence joins TRBV7-6 and TRBJ2-2; 7 bases map to TRBD1. This CDR3 is built from 18 residues. Trimming cost V 4 bases and J 6 bases; bases outside gene matches: 17. The germline gives CDR1 SGHVS, CDR2 FNYEAQ. Here the CDR3 DNA reads TGTGCCAGCAGCTCAATTGCCACAGAGACAGGGCCAGCCGGGGAGCTGTTTTTT. Its translation is CASSSIATETGPAGELFF.

The chain combines TRBV28 with TRBJ1-5; D unclear. This CDR3 has 13 amino acids. The germline V gene encodes CDR1 MDHEN and CDR2 SYDVKM. V lost 3 bases and J 0 bases, leaving 3 bases between the germline ends. CDR3 bases: TGTGCCAGCAGTTTCTATAGCAATCAGCCCCAGCATTTT. It is translated as CASSFYSNQPQHF.

The chain recombines TRBV27 with TRBJ2-7, with TRBD2 identical over 10 bases. CDR3 length: 14 amino acids. CDR1 is MNHEY, CDR2 SMNVEV, per germline (reference sequence). V gave up 6 bases and J gave up 4 bases; unmatched junction bases: 6. The CDR3 here is CASRSVSGGYEQYF. As DNA, the CDR3 is TGTGCCAGCAGGAGTGTTAGCGGGGGGTACGAGCAGTACTTC.

V is TRBV18 and J is TRBJ1-1; 9 nucleotides match TRBD1. Germline values: CDR1 KGHSH, CDR2 LQKENI. CDR3 length: 14 residues. V trimming: 3 bases; J trimming: 9 bases; junction bases outside the gene matches: 8. The CDR3 loop reads CASSPPTGTGKAFF. CDR3 bases: TGTGCCAGCTCACCGCCAACCGGGACAGGGAAAGCTTTCTTT.

CDR3 protein: CAPSHAGGYNSPLHF. In DNA form, the CDR3 reads TGTGCCCCATCCCACGCCGGGGGCTATAATTCACCCCTCCACTTT. The genes are TRBV12-5 and TRBJ1-6, with D possibly matching TRBD1 (5 bases). The CDR3 sequence is 15 residues long. Germline V gene lookup returns CDR1 LGHNT and CDR2 FRNRAP.

This clone has only a few counts. The chain is built from TRBV2 and TRBJ2-1; D unresolved. The CDR3 consists of 11 residues. Germline CDR1 reads SNHLY; CDR2 reads FYNNEI. Trimming removed 6 bases from V and 9 bases from J, with 9 bases in between. The CDR3: CASRMAGEQFF. DNA for the CDR3: TGTGCCAGCAGAATGGCAGGTGAGCAGTTCTTC. The entire variable domain, with the rest obtained from reference TRBV2 and TRBJ2-1, is as follows: EPEVTQTPSHQVTQMGQEVILRCVPISNHLYFYWYRQILGQKVEFLVSFYNNEISEKSEIFDDQFSVERPDGSNFTLKIRSTKLEDSAMYFCASRMAGEQFFGPGTRLTVL.

The chain links TRBV5-4 to TRBJ2-5; no clear D. Trimming cost V 1 base and J 1 base, with 5 bases left between them. Germline V CDR1 and CDR2: SGHNT, YYREEE (reference sequence). The CDR3 consists of 13 residues. The CDR3 DNA reads as TGTGCCAGCAGCTTGCCCGGCCAAGAGACCCAGTACTTC. This sequence encodes CASSLPGQETQYF.

This clone was picked up one time. This chain joins TRBV10-1 and TRBJ2-1; TRBD1 might be the D (7 bases). V was trimmed by 3 bases and J by 0 bases, leaving 21 bases between them. The CDR3 length is 19 residues. CDR1 is WNHNN, CDR2 SYGVQD, per germline (reference sequence). The CDR3: CASSDRQGGFLSSYNEQFF. The CDR3 nucleotides read TGCGCCAGCAGTGACAGGCAGGGGGGTTTTCTTAGCTCCTACAATGAGCAGTTCTTC.